These 30 T cell receptor beta chains originate from one sample sequenced in a study of blood T cell repertoires in COVID-19 (dated by TCRdb to 2020 to 2022). To prepare the library, the immunoSEQ multiplex PCR assay was applied. This immuneACCESS table, as held by TCRdb, lists in-frame sequences with V and J called but not all clones. Of the missing ones, under half trace to an unresolved V gene in checked studies; the others have no known cause. Counted in this sample were some 94,000 clones; more than 75% of them appeared once. The ten biggest clones cover over 0.95% of the sample. Sequenced input: peripheral blood. Receptors were obtained from a human donor in a cohort sampled during active COVID-19.

The chain combines TRBV19 with TRBJ1-2; 9 bases are a match to TRBD1. The germline CDR1 and CDR2 sequences are LNHDA and SQIVND (reference sequence). The CDR3 is 14 amino acids. Losses at the gene ends were 8 bases for V and 4 bases for J; bases not matched to a gene: 8. CDR3 loop: CASQTGGPPYGYTF. CDR3 DNA: TGTGCCAGTCAGACAGGGGGGCCTCCCTATGGCTACACCTTC.

The chain carries TRBV6-1 and TRBJ2-1; 9 bases map to TRBD2. In germline, CDR1 is MNHNS, CDR2 SASEGT. The CDR3 extends over 17 amino acids. V was clipped by 1 base and J by 4 bases; unmatched bases: 8. The CDR3 sequence: CASSEGGGGLAYNEQFF. The CDR3 coding sequence is TGTGCCAGCAGTGAAGGTGGGGGGGGACTAGCATACAATGAGCAGTTCTTC.

This chain uses TRBV30 with TRBJ1-5; a possible D gene is TRBD1 (6 bases). CDR1 is GTSNPN and CDR2 is SVGIG in the germline V gene (reference sequence). The V end lost 3 bases, the J end lost 7 bases, and 16 bases lay between the germline ends. This CDR3 has 14 residues. CDR3: CAWSTAGVHQPQHF. In DNA, the CDR3 is TGTGCCTGGAGCACTGCAGGGGTTCACCAGCCCCAGCATTTT.

The chain links TRBV30 to TRBJ1-2; D gene unclear. Germline assignment: CDR1 GTSNPN and CDR2 SVGIG (reference sequence). The CDR3 has 18 residues. V was shortened by 8 bases and J by 1 base, with 29 bases between the two germline ends. CDR3 protein: CALERGPRGISHNYGYTF. The DNA for the CDR3 is TGTGCCCTGGAAAGAGGCCCCCGAGGGATTTCTCATAACTATGGCTACACCTTC.

The chain employs TRBV3-1 (or the pseudogene TRBV3-2) and TRBJ2-1; 8 bases agree with TRBD2. Germline trimming cut 3 bases from V and 10 bases from J; bases unmatched to any gene: 5. CDR1 is LGHDT and CDR2 is YNNKEL in the germline V gene (reference sequence). The CDR3 length is 13 residues. CDR3 coding DNA: TGTGCCAGCAGCCATGTTCTAGCGGGCGAGCAGTTCTTC. This codes for CASSHVLAGEQFF.

This clone was counted a single time. J is TRBJ2-1 and V is TRBV28, with D possibly TRBD1 on 6 matching bases. CDR3 length equals 17 residues. Deletions cut 7 bases from V and 5 bases from J, with 24 bases between. Germline CDR1 is MDHEN and CDR2 is SYDVKM. This CDR3 is CASTLQGWSTVDNEQFF. CDR3 DNA: TGTGCCAGCACCTTACAGGGATGGTCCACCGTGGACAATGAGCAGTTCTTC.

The V gene is TRBV7-3, the J gene TRBJ2-5; a possible D gene is TRBD2 (6 bases). The CDR3 consists of 15 residues. Between the trimmed V and J ends, which lost 2 bases and 3 bases, there was a span of 13 bases. Looked up from germline, CDR1 is SGHTA and CDR2 is FQGTGA. CDR3 region: CASSLDGGTKETQYF. The CDR3 coding sequence is TGTGCCAGCAGCTTAGACGGAGGGACCAAAGAGACCCAGTACTTC.

The V and J genes are TRBV11-2 and TRBJ1-2; the D is unclear. Trimming pared 10 bases from V and 8 bases from J, leaving 17 bases between. The germline gives CDR1 SGHAT, CDR2 FQNNGV. This CDR3 region has 12 residues. CDR3 region: CATRPSIWGYTF. CDR3 nucleotide sequence: TGTGCCACTCGCCCCTCTATTTGGGGCTACACCTTC.

This chain uses TRBV27 with TRBJ2-7; weak D call: TRBD1 (6 bases). Trimming left V 2 bases short and J 1 base short, with 18 bases between. From germline, CDR1 is MNHEY and CDR2 SMNVEV (reference sequence). CDR3 length: 17 amino acids. CDR3 protein: CASSLKFSRTVSYEQYF. CDR3 DNA: TGTGCCAGCAGTTTAAAATTCAGTCGGACAGTGTCCTACGAGCAGTACTTC.

The V and J genes are TRBV5-1 and TRBJ1-4, with a tentative D call TRBD1 (5 bases). CDR1 SGHRS and CDR2 YFSETQ come from the germline V gene. This CDR3 region has 14 residues. V was trimmed by 4 bases and J by 11 bases, leaving 18 bases between them. CDR3 nucleotides: TGCGCCAGCAGCCTGGAGCCGGGACTTCCCAAACTGTTTTTT. Translating it yields CASSLEPGLPKLFF.

This rearrangement joins TRBV4-1 to TRBJ1-1; D is perhaps TRBD1 (5 bases). CDR3 length: 12 amino acids. CDR1 and CDR2 from the germline V gene are MGHRA and YSYEKL. Trimming removed 3 bases from V and 6 bases from J, with 8 bases in between. CDR3 region: CASSQEGPEAFF. The CDR3 DNA reads TGCGCCAGCAGCCAGGAGGGACCTGAAGCTTTCTTT.

V is TRBV5-4 and J is TRBJ1-1, with a weak D call TRBD1 (5 bases). With 2 bases removed from V and 7 bases from J, the gap between germline ends came to 15 bases. The CDR3 consists of 14 residues. The germline V gene has CDR1 SGHNT and CDR2 YYREEE (reference sequence). The CDR3: CASSFGYGHDEAFF. CDR3 DNA sequence: TGTGCCAGCAGCTTTGGGTACGGACATGATGAAGCTTTCTTT.

The chain has TRBV25-1 and TRBJ1-1; no reliable D call. Germline V gene sequence: CDR1 MGHDK, CDR2 SYGVNS. Trimming removed 5 bases at V and 0 bases at J, with 13 bases between. The CDR3 is 15 residues long. The CDR3 nucleotides read TGTGCCAGCAGTCCCGGACTGGGAATGAACACTGAAGCTTTCTTT. This encodes CASSPGLGMNTEAFF.

This chain connects TRBV28 to TRBJ2-7, with D possibly TRBD2 on 5 matching bases. This CDR3 is built from 12 residues. V lost 7 bases, J lost 4 bases, and 11 bases lay in between. The germline gives CDR1 MDHEN, CDR2 SYDVKM. In DNA, the CDR3 is TGTGCCAGCACCGTCGGGATTTACGAGCAGTACTTC. Translated: CASTVGIYEQYF.

The rearrangement joins TRBV5-5 to TRBJ2-3, with D maybe TRBD1 (6 bases). V was pared by 7 bases and J by 2 bases, with 14 bases between. Looked up from germline, CDR1 is SGHKS and CDR2 is YYEKEE (reference sequence). CDR3 length: 14 amino acids. DNA for the CDR3: TGTGCCAGCCAGGGGCCTGGGACCACAGATACGCAGTATTTT. This sequence encodes CASQGPGTTDTQYF.

V gene TRBV3-1 (or the pseudogene TRBV3-2) combines with J gene TRBJ2-3; 7 nucleotides align to TRBD2. Germline V lookup: CDR1 LGHDT, CDR2 YNNKEL (reference sequence). The V and J ends lost 4 bases and 3 bases, in that order; junction bases with no gene match: 13. The CDR3 length is 17 residues. Here the CDR3 reads CASSPSRAGVRTDTQYF. The CDR3 bases are TGTGCCAGCAGCCCAAGCAGGGCGGGAGTGCGTACAGATACGCAGTATTTT.

The chain uses TRBV7-9 and TRBJ2-7, with TRBD1 as a possible D gene (6 bases). In germline, CDR1 is SEHNR, CDR2 FQNEAQ (reference sequence). V lost 2 bases to trimming and J lost 5 bases, with 13 bases between them. CDR3 length equals 14 residues. The CDR3, as DNA: TGTGCCAGCAGCTTACCCGGGACAAGCAACGAGCAGTACTTC. The encoded protein is CASSLPGTSNEQYF.

This chain uses TRBV2 with TRBJ2-1; 9 bases line up with TRBD2. The V gene's germline CDR1 is SNHLY and CDR2 FYNNEI. The CDR3 totals 16 residues. The junction had 7 bases not matched to a gene; V was cut back by 3 bases and J by 4 bases. Here the CDR3 reads CASSDSRTSVYNEQFF. CDR3 sequence (DNA): TGTGCCAGCAGTGACTCCCGGACTAGCGTATACAATGAGCAGTTCTTC.

The chain uses TRBV6-5 and TRBJ2-7; TRBD2 matches at 7 bases. J was trimmed by 2 bases and V by 8 bases; bases with no gene match: 12. The germline CDR1 and CDR2 sequences are MNHEY and SVGAGI. The CDR3 consists of 15 residues. The CDR3: CASSTAAGLPYEQYF. DNA for the CDR3: TGTGCCAGCTCGACCGCAGCGGGGTTGCCCTACGAGCAGTACTTC.

The chain uses TRBV21-1 and TRBJ1-5; the DNA was not used to check the table's D call, TRBD1. TRBV21-1 is given as a pseudogene. The CDR3 length is 16 residues. CDR3 sequence reads: CASSKVSTYQGQPQHF. CDR3 DNA sequence: TGTGCCAGCAGCAAAGTATCGACTTACCAGGGGCAGCCCCAGCATTTT.

V usage is TRBV7-9 and J usage is TRBJ2-7, with 14 bases that match TRBD2. The germline V gene has CDR1 SEHNR and CDR2 FQNEAQ (reference sequence). The CDR3 runs to 15 residues. The V and J ends lost 4 bases and 3 bases, in that order; junction bases with no gene match: 2. CDR3 coding DNA: TGTGCCAGCAGCTACGGACTAGCGGGAGGCTACGAGCAGTACTTC. Amino acids: CASSYGLAGGYEQYF.

The CDR3 DNA is TGTGCCAGCAGTCACGGGAGGGACGCCTACGAGCAGTACTTC. Encoded protein: CASSHGRDAYEQYF. The genes are TRBV2 and TRBJ2-7, with 8 bases lining up with TRBD2. With 5 bases clipped from V and 2 bases from J, the junction kept 5 bases outside the gene matches. The CDR3 is 14 residues long. Germline values: CDR1 SNHLY, CDR2 FYNNEI.

The chain links TRBV28 to TRBJ2-7, with 8 bases aligning to TRBD2. Trimming removed 3 bases from V and 5 bases from J; junction bases left unmatched: 3. The length of the CDR3 is 13 residues. Germline V gives CDR1 MDHEN, CDR2 SYDVKM. The chain's CDR3 is CASSFLSGNEQYF. The CDR3 DNA is TGTGCCAGCAGTTTCCTTAGCGGGAACGAGCAGTACTTC.

The genes are TRBV7-8 and TRBJ1-1; D may be TRBD1 (5 bases). Trimming pared 4 bases from V and 5 bases from J, leaving 14 bases between. Germline V lookup: CDR1 SGHVS, CDR2 FQNEAQ. The CDR3 contains 14 residues. The CDR3 here is CASSSHGGGTEAFF. CDR3 sequence (DNA): TGTGCCAGCAGCTCCCACGGCGGGGGGACTGAAGCTTTCTTT.

This clone was detected once. Written as DNA, the CDR3 is TGTGCCAGCAGTTTAGTGGCCCGAGAGCAGTACTTC. It is translated as CASSLVAREQYF. V and J are TRBV12-3 or TRBV12-4 and TRBJ2-7; D unresolved. This CDR3 spans 12 amino acids. Between the trimmed V and J ends, which lost 1 base and 7 bases, there was a span of 8 bases.

This sequence joins TRBV28 and TRBJ2-1; D is unclear. Germline CDR1 MDHEN, CDR2 SYDVKM. This CDR3 is built from 11 residues. V was clipped by 5 bases and J by 10 bases, with 9 bases between them. The CDR3, as DNA: TGTGCCAGCAGTCCCTTTCTCGAGCAGTTCTTC. Amino acid sequence: CASSPFLEQFF. Using reference TRBV28 and TRBJ2-1 for the parts outside the CDR3, the full variable domain is DVKVTQSSRYLVKRTGEKVFLECVQDMDHENMFWYRQDPGLGLRLIYFSYDVKMKEKGDIPEGYSVSREKKERFSLILESASTNQTSMYLCASSPFLEQFFGPGTRLTVL.

This clone was counted a few times. This chain links TRBV6-5 with TRBJ1-1, with TRBD1 identical over 10 bases. The CDR3 loop spans 12 amino acids. Per the germline V gene, CDR1 is MNHEY and CDR2 is SVGAGI. In DNA, the CDR3 is TGTGGACTGACAGGGGGCGTAACTGAAGCTTTCTTT. This sequence encodes CGLTGGVTEAFF.

V and J are TRBV6-2 or TRBV6-3 and TRBJ2-1; D may be TRBD1 (6 bases). Germline lookup yields CDR1 MNHEY and CDR2 SVGEGT. V shed 2 bases and J shed 0 bases, with 11 bases lying between them. The CDR3 runs 16 residues. The CDR3 region has the DNA TGTGCCAGCAGTTACGCACAGGGCCTCTCCTACAATGAGCAGTTCTTC. Amino acids: CASSYAQGLSYNEQFF.

The chain uses TRBV5-4 and TRBJ2-7; TRBD2 matches 9 bases. With V trimmed by 4 bases and J by 5 bases, 10 bases remained unmatched. The CDR3 totals 15 residues. Germline CDR1 and CDR2: SGHNT and YYREEE (reference sequence). CDR3 nucleotide sequence: TGTGCCAGCAGCGTGAGCGGGAGGACTTGGAACGAGCAGTACTTC. As protein: CASSVSGRTWNEQYF.

The chain carries TRBV7-3 and TRBJ1-1; 7 bases align to TRBD1. Looked up from germline, CDR1 is SGHTA and CDR2 is FQGTGA. Unmatched junction bases numbered 1, after V lost 1 base and J lost 2 bases. CDR3 size: 14 residues. CDR3 sequence (DNA): TGTGCCAGCAGCTTAATAGGGGGCAACACTGAAGCTTTCTTT. Its translation is CASSLIGGNTEAFF.